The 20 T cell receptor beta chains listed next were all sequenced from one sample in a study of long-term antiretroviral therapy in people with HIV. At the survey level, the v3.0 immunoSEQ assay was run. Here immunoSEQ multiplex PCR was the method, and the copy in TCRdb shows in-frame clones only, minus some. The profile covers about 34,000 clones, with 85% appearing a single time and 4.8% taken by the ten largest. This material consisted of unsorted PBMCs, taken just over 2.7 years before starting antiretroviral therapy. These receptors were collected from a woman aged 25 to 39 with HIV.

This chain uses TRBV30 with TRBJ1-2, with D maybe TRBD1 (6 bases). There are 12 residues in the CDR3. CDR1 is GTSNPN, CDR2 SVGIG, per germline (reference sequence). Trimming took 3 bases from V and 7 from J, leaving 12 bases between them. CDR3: CAWSQGIAGYTF. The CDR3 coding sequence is TGTGCCTGGAGCCAGGGGATAGCTGGCTACACCTTC.

The CDR3 is CASSPGTALYGYTF. The CDR3 nucleotides read TGCGCCAGCAGCCCAGGGACTGCGCTCTATGGCTACACCTTC. The chain couples TRBV5-1 to TRBJ1-2; D possibly corresponds to TRBD1 (5 bases). This CDR3 has 14 amino acids. Germline V gene data show CDR1 as SGHRS and CDR2 as YFSETQ. V lost 4 bases to trimming and J lost 4 bases, with 14 bases between them.

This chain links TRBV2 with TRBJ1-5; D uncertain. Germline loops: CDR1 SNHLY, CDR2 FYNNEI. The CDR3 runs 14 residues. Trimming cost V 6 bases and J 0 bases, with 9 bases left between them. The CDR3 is CASSDKNSNQPQHF. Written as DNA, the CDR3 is TGTGCCAGCAGCGACAAAAATAGCAATCAGCCCCAGCATTTT. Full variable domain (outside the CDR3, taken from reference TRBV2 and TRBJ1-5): EPEVTQTPSHQVTQMGQEVILRCVPISNHLYFYWYRQILGQKVEFLVSFYNNEISEKSEIFDDQFSVERPDGSNFTLKIRSTKLEDSAMYFCASSDKNSNQPQHFGDGTRLSIL.

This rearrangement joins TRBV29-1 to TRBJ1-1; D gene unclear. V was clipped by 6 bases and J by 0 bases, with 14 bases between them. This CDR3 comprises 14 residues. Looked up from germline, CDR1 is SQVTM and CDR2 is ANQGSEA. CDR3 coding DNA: TGCAGCGTCGGACGGATTGGAATGAACACTGAAGCTTTCTTT. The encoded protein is CSVGRIGMNTEAFF.

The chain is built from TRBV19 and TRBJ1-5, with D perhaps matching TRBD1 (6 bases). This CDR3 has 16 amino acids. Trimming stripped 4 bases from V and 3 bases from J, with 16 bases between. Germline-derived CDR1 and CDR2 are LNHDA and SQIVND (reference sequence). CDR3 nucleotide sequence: TGTGCCAGTAGTAAGGGCCTTGGGACATCCAATCAGCCCCAGCATTTT. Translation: CASSKGLGTSNQPQHF.

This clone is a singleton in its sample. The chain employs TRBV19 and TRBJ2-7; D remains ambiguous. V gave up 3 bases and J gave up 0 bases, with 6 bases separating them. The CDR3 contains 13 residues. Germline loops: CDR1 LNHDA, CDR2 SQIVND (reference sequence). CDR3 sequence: CASSMQSSYEQYV. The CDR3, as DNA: TGTGCCAGTAGTATGCAGAGCTCCTACGAGCAGTACGTC.

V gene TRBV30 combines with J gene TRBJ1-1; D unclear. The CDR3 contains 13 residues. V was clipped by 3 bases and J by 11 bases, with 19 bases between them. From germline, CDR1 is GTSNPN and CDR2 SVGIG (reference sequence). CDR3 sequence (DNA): TGTGCCTGGAGCGTCCGGGCGAGACAAGGGGCTTTCTTT. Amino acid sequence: CAWSVRARQGAFF.

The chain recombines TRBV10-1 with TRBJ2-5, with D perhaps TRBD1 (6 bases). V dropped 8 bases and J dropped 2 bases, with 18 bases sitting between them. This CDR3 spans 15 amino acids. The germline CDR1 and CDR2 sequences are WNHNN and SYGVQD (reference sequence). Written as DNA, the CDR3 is TGCGCCAGCTTGGAACAGGGTGGTGGACAAGAGACCCAGTACTTC. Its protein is CASLEQGGGQETQYF.

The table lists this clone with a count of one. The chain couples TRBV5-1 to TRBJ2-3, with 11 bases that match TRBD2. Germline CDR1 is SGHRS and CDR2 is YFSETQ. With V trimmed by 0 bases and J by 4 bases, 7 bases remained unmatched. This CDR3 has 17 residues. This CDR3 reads CASSLAGSGGASDTQYF. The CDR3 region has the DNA TGCGCCAGCAGCTTGGCAGGTAGCGGGGGGGCCTCAGATACGCAGTATTTT.

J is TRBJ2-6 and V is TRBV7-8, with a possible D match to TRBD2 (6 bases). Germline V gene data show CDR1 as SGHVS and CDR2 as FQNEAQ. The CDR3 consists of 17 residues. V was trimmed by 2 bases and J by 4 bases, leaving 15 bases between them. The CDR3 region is CASSLSFGGAGANVLTF. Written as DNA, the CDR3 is TGTGCCAGCAGCTTAAGTTTCGGAGGGGCCGGGGCCAACGTCCTGACTTTC.

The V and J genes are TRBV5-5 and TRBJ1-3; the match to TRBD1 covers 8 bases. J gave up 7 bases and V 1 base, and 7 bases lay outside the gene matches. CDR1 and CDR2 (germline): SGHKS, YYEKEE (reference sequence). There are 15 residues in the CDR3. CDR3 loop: CASSLLTGGLNTIYF. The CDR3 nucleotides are TGTGCCAGCAGCTTGCTAACAGGGGGACTCAACACCATATATTTT.

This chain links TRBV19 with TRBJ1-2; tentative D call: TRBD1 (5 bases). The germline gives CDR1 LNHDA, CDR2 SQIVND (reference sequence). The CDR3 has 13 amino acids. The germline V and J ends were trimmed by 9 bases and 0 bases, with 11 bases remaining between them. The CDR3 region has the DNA TGTGCCAGGAGGGACGGATCTAACTATGGCTACACCTTC. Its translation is CARRDGSNYGYTF.

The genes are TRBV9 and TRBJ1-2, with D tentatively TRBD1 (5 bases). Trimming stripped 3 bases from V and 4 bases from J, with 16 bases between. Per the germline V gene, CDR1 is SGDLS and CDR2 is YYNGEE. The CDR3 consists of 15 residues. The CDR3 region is CASSAFGGGSYGYTF. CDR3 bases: TGTGCCAGCAGCGCTTTCGGGGGGGGAAGCTATGGCTACACCTTC.

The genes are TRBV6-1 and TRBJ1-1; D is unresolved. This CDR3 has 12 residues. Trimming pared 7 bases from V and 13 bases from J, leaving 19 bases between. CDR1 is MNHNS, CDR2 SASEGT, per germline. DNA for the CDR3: TGTGCCAGCACTCACAAACCTCCGACGGTTTTCTTT. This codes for CASTHKPPTVFF.

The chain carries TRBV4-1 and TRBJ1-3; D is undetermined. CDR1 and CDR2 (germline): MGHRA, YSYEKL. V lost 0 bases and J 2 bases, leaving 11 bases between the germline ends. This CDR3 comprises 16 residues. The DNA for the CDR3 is TGCGCCAGCAGCCAAGATCTCGGGCTCCCTGGAAACACCATATATTTT. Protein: CASSQDLGLPGNTIYF.

CDR3 sequence (DNA): TGCAGCGTTGAGGGTTATTACCAAGAGACCCAGTACTTC. Encoded protein: CSVEGYYQETQYF. The chain couples TRBV29-1 to TRBJ2-5, with D uncertain. V was shortened by 3 bases and J by 0 bases, with 8 bases between the two germline ends. CDR3 length equals 13 residues. Germline CDR1 and CDR2: SQVTM and ANQGSEA.

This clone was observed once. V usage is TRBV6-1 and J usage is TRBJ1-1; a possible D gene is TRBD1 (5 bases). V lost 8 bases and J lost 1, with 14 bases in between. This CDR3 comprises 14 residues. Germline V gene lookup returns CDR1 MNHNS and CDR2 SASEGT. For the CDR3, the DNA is TGTGCCAGCCTTAAGGGACGGACGAACACTGAAGCTTTCTTT. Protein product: CASLKGRTNTEAFF.

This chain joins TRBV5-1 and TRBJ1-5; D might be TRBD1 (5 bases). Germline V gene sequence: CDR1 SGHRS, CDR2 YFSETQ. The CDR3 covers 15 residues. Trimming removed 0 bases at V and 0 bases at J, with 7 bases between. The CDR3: CASSLEGYSNQPQHF. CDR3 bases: TGCGCCAGCAGCTTGGAGGGGTATAGCAATCAGCCCCAGCATTTT.

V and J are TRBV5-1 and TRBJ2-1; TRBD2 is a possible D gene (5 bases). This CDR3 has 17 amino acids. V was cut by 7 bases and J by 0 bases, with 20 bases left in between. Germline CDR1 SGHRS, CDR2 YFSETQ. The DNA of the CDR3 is TGCGCCAGCGCTAGGACTTATTCCAGAGTCTCCTACAATGAGCAGTTCTTC. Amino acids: CASARTYSRVSYNEQFF.

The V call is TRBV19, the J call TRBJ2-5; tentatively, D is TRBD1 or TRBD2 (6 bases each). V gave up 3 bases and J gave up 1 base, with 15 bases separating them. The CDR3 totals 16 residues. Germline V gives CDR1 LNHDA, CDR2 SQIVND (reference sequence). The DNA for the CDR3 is TGTGCCAGTAGTATCGGGGGCACGGGCTTCCAAGAGACCCAGTACTTC. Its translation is CASSIGGTGFQETQYF. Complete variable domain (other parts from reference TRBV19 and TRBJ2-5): DGGITQSPKYLFRKEGQNVTLSCEQNLNHDAMYWYRQDPGQGLRLIYYSQIVNDFQKGDIAEGYSVSREKKESFPLTVTSAQKNPTAFYLCASSIGGTGFQETQYFGPGTRLLVL.